Listed here are 17 T cell receptor beta chains from one sample, sequenced in a study of T cells after posttransplantation cyclophosphamide. A marrow graft followed busulfan-fludarabine conditioning, with cyclophosphamide on days +3 and +4. Profiling relied on immunoSEQ multiplex PCR, and the TCRdb table lists in-frame clones only, not all of them. The sample yields approximately 19,000 clones, 87% seen once. The material sequenced was PBMCs, taken after allogeneic stem cell transplant with posttransplant cyclophosphamide. The receptors stem from a female patient between 40 and 50 years old who received an allogeneic stem cell transplant from a related donor, was CMV-positive, and had no GVHD. The T cells may partly be graft donor cells.

The rearrangement uses TRBV28 and TRBJ1-4; D is ambiguous. CDR3 length: 15 amino acids. The V and J ends lost 3 bases and 3 bases respectively, with 11 bases between them. CDR1 is MDHEN and CDR2 is SYDVKM in the germline V gene. The CDR3 sequence: CASSFHSPANEKLFF. CDR3 sequence (DNA): TGTGCCAGCAGTTTCCATTCCCCAGCTAATGAAAAACTGTTTTTT.

A few counts support this clone. This sequence joins TRBV11-2 and TRBJ1-5; D is uncertain. The ends were cut back, 5 bases at V and 6 bases at J, with 8 bases in the middle. Germline lookup yields CDR1 SGHAT and CDR2 FQNNGV. The length of the CDR3 is 12 residues. The CDR3 sequence: CASSPVGQPQHF. As DNA, the CDR3 is TGTGCCAGCAGCCCAGTTGGTCAGCCCCAGCATTTT.

This rearrangement joins TRBV7-9 to TRBJ2-3; 12 bases map to TRBD2. The CDR3 covers 17 residues. In germline, CDR1 is SEHNR, CDR2 FQNEAQ (reference sequence). V lost 3 bases and J lost 4; bases outside the gene matches: 8. CDR3 nucleotides: TGTGCCAGCAGCTTTCCTTCTAGCGGGAGGGTAGCAGATACGCAGTATTTT. Encoded protein: CASSFPSSGRVADTQYF.

The chain uses TRBV25-1 and TRBJ2-2, with D perhaps TRBD2 (6 bases). The CDR3 runs 16 residues. Looked up from germline, CDR1 is MGHDK and CDR2 is SYGVNS. V was cut by 5 bases and J by 2 bases, with 15 bases left in between. The CDR3 loop reads CASSPGSAGNTGELFF. The CDR3, as DNA: TGTGCCAGCAGTCCAGGGTCGGCGGGAAACACCGGGGAGCTGTTTTTT.

The V call is TRBV2, the J call TRBJ2-7; possible D gene TRBD1, 6 bases. CDR1 is SNHLY and CDR2 is FYNNEI in the germline V gene. Trimming removed 6 bases at V and 2 bases at J, with 11 bases between. The CDR3 covers 13 residues. The CDR3 region is CASRSDSPYEQYF. The CDR3 bases are TGTGCCAGCAGGTCGGACAGTCCCTACGAGCAGTACTTC.

CDR3 DNA sequence: TGTGCCTGGAGACCACTAGCGACCCCCTACGAGCAGTACTTC. Protein: CAWRPLATPYEQYF. The genes are TRBV30 and TRBJ2-7; 7 bases are a match to TRBD2. V gave up 3 bases and J gave up 2 bases; unmatched junction bases: 7. Germline loops: CDR1 GTSNPN, CDR2 SVGIG (reference sequence). The length of the CDR3 is 14 residues.

The V gene is TRBV28, the J gene TRBJ1-5; TRBD1 matches 8 bases. V was clipped by 5 bases and J by 5 bases; unmatched bases: 8. Germline V gene lookup returns CDR1 MDHEN and CDR2 SYDVKM. This CDR3 contains 15 residues. CDR3 sequence (DNA): TGTGCCAGCAGTAGCCCGGGACAGGCATATCAGCCCCAGCATTTT. This gives the protein CASSSPGQAYQPQHF.

The CDR3 sequence: CASSFTSEKYYEQYF. Written as DNA, the CDR3 is TGTGCCAGCAGCTTCACTAGCGAGAAATACTACGAGCAGTACTTC. The chain has TRBV27 and TRBJ2-7; 7 positions match TRBD2. CDR1 and CDR2 from the germline V gene are MNHEY and SMNVEV (reference sequence). The V gene end was trimmed by 6 bases and the J gene end by 3 bases; junction bases not matched to a gene: 11. The CDR3 contains 15 residues.

CDR3 sequence (DNA): TGTGCCTGGAGTGCCATTGGACAGGGCAATCAGCCCCAGCATTTT. It specifies CAWSAIGQGNQPQHF. This chain uses TRBV30 with TRBJ1-5; 7 bases are a match to TRBD1. CDR3 length: 15 residues. After removal of 1 base from V and 2 bases from J, the junction contained 5 bases not matched to a gene. Germline CDR1 reads GTSNPN; CDR2 reads SVGIG (reference sequence).

The chain joins TRBV18 to TRBJ2-7; TRBD1 agrees at 9 bases. V lost 3 bases to trimming and J lost 2 bases; unmatched junction nucleotides: 11. This CDR3 contains 17 residues. The V gene's germline CDR1 is KGHSH and CDR2 LQKENI. The CDR3 spells CASSPTTGTGRPYEQYF. CDR3 coding DNA: TGTGCCAGCTCACCGACAACCGGGACAGGGAGGCCCTACGAGCAGTACTTC.

The chain couples TRBV28 to TRBJ1-5; D may be TRBD1 (6 bases). V gave up 4 bases and J gave up 6 bases, with 13 bases separating them. The CDR3 runs 14 residues. CDR1 is MDHEN and CDR2 is SYDVKM in the germline V gene. The CDR3: CASSSPGEIQPQHF. As DNA, the CDR3 is TGTGCCAGCAGTTCCCCAGGGGAAATTCAGCCCCAGCATTTT.

The chain recombines TRBV30 with TRBJ2-7; 13 nucleotides match TRBD2. V shed 3 bases, J shed 1 base, and the junction held 6 bases outside the gene matches. CDR3 length: 16 amino acids. In germline, CDR1 is GTSNPN, CDR2 SVGIG (reference sequence). The CDR3 loop is CAWSVPTSGRSYEQYF. The CDR3 bases are TGTGCCTGGAGCGTTCCGACTAGCGGGAGGTCCTACGAGCAGTACTTC.

This chain links TRBV18 with TRBJ2-5, with 13 bases that match TRBD2. V trimming: 0 bases; J trimming: 4 bases; junction bases outside the gene matches: 2. CDR1 and CDR2 (germline): KGHSH, LQKENI. This CDR3 has 16 amino acids. CDR3 sequence reads: CASSPPGLAGRETQYF. The CDR3 nucleotides are TGTGCCAGCTCACCACCGGGACTAGCGGGAAGAGAGACCCAGTACTTC.

The V gene is TRBV25-1, the J gene TRBJ2-2; TRBD2 agrees at 12 bases. V was clipped by 6 bases and J by 5 bases; unmatched bases: 10. The germline gives CDR1 MGHDK, CDR2 SYGVNS. The CDR3 consists of 17 residues. CDR3 protein: CASRGLAGGPDTGELFF. CDR3 DNA: TGTGCCAGCAGGGGGCTAGCGGGAGGGCCGGATACCGGGGAGCTGTTTTTT.

J is TRBJ2-3 and V is TRBV4-2; D is possibly TRBD2 (6 bases). The CDR3 covers 20 residues. CDR1 is LGHNA and CDR2 is YNFKEQ in the germline V gene. Between the trimmed V and J ends, which lost 0 bases and 4 bases, there was a span of 26 bases. The chain's CDR3 is CASSQDQSLIPGLSPDTQYF. The CDR3 region has the DNA TGTGCCAGCAGCCAAGATCAATCCCTCATACCGGGACTCAGTCCAGATACGCAGTATTTT.

V usage is TRBV5-1 and J usage is TRBJ2-7; D gene ambiguous. The CDR3 extends over 14 amino acids. V was shortened by 0 bases and J by 4 bases, with 11 bases between the two germline ends. From germline, CDR1 is SGHRS and CDR2 YFSETQ. CDR3 sequence (DNA): TGCGCCAGCAGCTTGGTCCCTCCGGGTTACGAGCAGTACTTC. Its translation is CASSLVPPGYEQYF.

The V gene is TRBV19, the J gene TRBJ2-5, with D perhaps matching TRBD1 (5 bases). V was cut by 3 bases and J by 4 bases, with 9 bases left in between. This CDR3 is built from 13 residues. Germline values: CDR1 LNHDA, CDR2 SQIVND (reference sequence). CDR3 DNA sequence: TGTGCCAGTAGTATCCGACAGTCAGAGACCCAGTACTTC. Translated: CASSIRQSETQYF. The entire variable domain, with the rest obtained from reference TRBV19 and TRBJ2-5, is as follows: DGGITQSPKYLFRKEGQNVTLSCEQNLNHDAMYWYRQDPGQGLRLIYYSQIVNDFQKGDIAEGYSVSREKKESFPLTVTSAQKNPTAFYLCASSIRQSETQYFGPGTRLLVL.